This TCR beta chain stems from a study of graft-versus-host responses after intestinal transplantation. Study at large: Anti-thymocyte globulin induction, then tacrolimus and steroids for two to four years, went to all recipients. Regarding the study as a whole: Allograft graft-versus-host to host-versus-graft clonal ratios ran high in patients with graft-donor T cell macrochimerism.

Clones were sequenced by immunoSEQ multiplex PCR, and TCRdb holds only the in-frame ones, with some missing. The sample consists of 98,000 or so clones, more than 85% of them appearing once. Germline V CDR1 and CDR2: WSHSY, SAAADI. V shed 3 bases and J shed 7 bases, with 13 bases lying between them. The CDR3 runs 14 residues. This clone turned up a few times. Antigen: not known. The specimen was unstimulated CD4+ T cells sorted from spleen or lymph node cells, collected before intestinal transplant. The clonotype comes from a human donor who received an intestinal transplant. V and J are TRBV10-2 and TRBJ1-5; D might be TRBD1 (5 bases). Here the CDR3 DNA reads TGCGCCAGCAGTGAAACAGGCCCGGGGCAGCCCCAGCATTTT. Its protein is CASSETGPGQPQHF.